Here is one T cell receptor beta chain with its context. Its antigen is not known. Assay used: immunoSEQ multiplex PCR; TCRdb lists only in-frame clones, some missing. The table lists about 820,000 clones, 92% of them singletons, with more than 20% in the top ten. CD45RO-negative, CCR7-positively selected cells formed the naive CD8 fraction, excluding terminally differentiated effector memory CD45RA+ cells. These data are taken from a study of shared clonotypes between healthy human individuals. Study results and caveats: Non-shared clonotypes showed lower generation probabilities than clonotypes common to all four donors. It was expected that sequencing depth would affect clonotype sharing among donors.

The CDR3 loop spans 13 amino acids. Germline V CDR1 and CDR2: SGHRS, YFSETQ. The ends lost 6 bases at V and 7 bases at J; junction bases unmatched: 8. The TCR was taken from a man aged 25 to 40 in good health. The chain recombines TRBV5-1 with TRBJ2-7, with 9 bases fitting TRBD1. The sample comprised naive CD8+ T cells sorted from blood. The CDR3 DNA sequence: TGCGCCAGCACCGGACAGGGGTCTGGAGAGCAGTACTTC. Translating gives CASTGQGSGEQYF.